The T cell receptor (beta chain) described here comes from a study of beta chain features in type 1 diabetes (dated by TCRdb to between 2018 and 2020). As for the study more broadly: No differences in mean age, gender distribution, total cell number or subset yield were found between patients and healthy donors. A total of 85 million to 140 million sorted cells were examined across all samples, and a strong correlation was observed between cell number per subset and RNA yield. In the study, TCRB repertoires of sorted circulating CD4+ T cell subsets from recently diagnosed type 1 diabetes patients were compared with those of matched healthy donors. Naive and central memory subsets were obtained from all 30 or so donors, but regulatory and stem cell-like memory subsets were isolated from only 8 patients and 8 healthy donors. Overall study outcomes, separate from this receptor: PCR may preferentially amplify shorter templates, but because patient and control samples were amplified and corrected together, any resulting skew would affect both groups equally. In all four CD4+ subsets, TCRB CDR3 length was moderately but significantly shorter in type 1 diabetes patients. At VDJ recombination sites, patients with type 1 diabetes made fewer insertions and deleted more nucleotides, a pattern implying thymic rearrangement abnormalities. Because small numbers of individuals were included in the HLA sub-analyses, any influence of HLA type on TCRB rearrangement was left unresolved. The naive, central memory and regulatory TCRB repertoires appeared to resemble one another more closely among patients than among healthy donors. Sequencing cDNA rather than genomic DNA could over-represent highly expressing activated cells, although activation and CD3 levels did not differ between groups.

This clone has just a few counts. The antigen it recognizes is unknown. Per-base qualities were not stored, and no clone one base away is much larger. Reading from cysteine to phenylalanine, the CDR3 counts 15 amino acids. Solely the CDR3 DNA is kept, with 45 bases framed from the first base. The germline V gene supplies CDR1 LGHNT and CDR2 FRNRAP. V and J lose 1 base and 10 bases, and a span of 17 bases separates them. A single peripheral blood draw of approximately 100 mL on average was collected from each donor into heparinised tubes. Using a panel that included CD45RO, CCR7, CD25, CD127, CD95 and CD27, naive, central memory, regulatory and stem cell-like memory CD4+ T cells were sorted on a BD FACSAria II. All sorted populations exceeded 95% purity. PBMCs were isolated immediately by Lymphoprep density gradient centrifugation and stained directly without culture. So that batch effects would be minimized, each experiment stained and sorted samples in pairs, pairing one healthy donor with one patient.

The entire amount of isolated RNA was reverse transcribed using the High Capacity cDNA Reverse Transcription Kit, so the sequenced TCRB transcripts were expressed ones. Deep immunoSEQ sequencing was applied to naive, central memory and regulatory T cell samples, giving an average of approximately 3.8 million total reads per sample. Sorted cells were lysed in RLT buffer, and RNA was extracted using DNase-treated RNeasy Micro or Mini kits according to cell number. Each cell subset was processed on its own to prevent cross-contamination, while patient and healthy donor samples were processed together. The immunoSEQ multiplex PCR was used to amplify TCRB sequences from cDNA, yielding 87-bp fragments that span the CDR3 region. Sequencing of the amplicons was performed on the Illumina HiSeq platform. As for the authors' bioinformatics: Synthetic template baselines were used to correct PCR bias computationally, reads within Hamming distance 2 were collapsed together, and singletons that could not be merged were discarded. By aligning reads against IMGT, V, D and J genes, CDR3 length, and insertions or deletions at six rearrangement sites were assigned. Within each subset, clonotype counts were normalized to sorted cell number, and only after that were true diversity and Gini coefficients computed with the tcR R package. The overlap coefficient, calculated on TCRB nucleotide sequences, was used to measure repertoire sharing. The immuneACCESS repertoire file appears here via TCRdb, limited to in-frame rearrangements. These files lack a portion of the clones; in checked studies, under half of the deficit traces to unresolved V genes, and the cause of the others is not known. V and J calls and clone size come straight from that table; D and trimming were deduced from the DNA. The sample table contains 93,000 or so clones; only one count was recorded for approximately 30% of them. The ten largest clonotypes hold approximately 0.5% of the sample.

This chain joins TRBV12-5 to TRBJ1-5; the best D guess is TRBD1, with 6 bases matching. The origin of this receptor is a young woman with type 1 diabetes. The specimen sequenced was central memory CD4+ T cells from blood. The CDR3 here reads CASGLERGARDPQHF. In nucleotide form, the sequence is TGTGCTAGTGGTTTGGAACGGGGGGCGAGAGACCCCCAGCATTTT.